These T cell receptor beta chains were read from a single sample in a study of post-analysis software for immune sequencing data. TCRdb ran MiXCR on the PCR reads and lists one entry per CDR3 protein. The data contain a few hundred thousand distinct CDR3 sequences, more than 30% of them singletons. The specimen was blood. Every receptor here comes from a girl aged 2 to 9 with multiple sclerosis. Each CDR3 is given with its conserved first and last residue. A D gene is named only where the DNA matches it firmly. Clone size appears in some rows only: once, few, many, or a class for an expanded clone.

TGTGCCAGCAGTTACAGCCAGGGCCACGAGCAGTACTTC CASSYSQGHEQYF - TRBJ2-7 - TRBV6-5
TGTGCCAGCAGCCTTCAGCGGGAGAACAATGAGCAGTTCTTC CASSLQRENNEQFF once TRBJ2-1 TRBD2 TRBV7-3
TGTGTCAGCAGCCTGGGGTCCTATCCCTACAATGAGCAGTTCTTC CVSSLGSYPYNEQFF - TRBJ2-1 - TRBV5-6
TGCAGCCTGGGACTAGCGGGGAATGAGCAGTACTTC CSLGLAGNEQYF - TRBJ2-5 TRBD2 TRBV29-1
TGTGCCAGCAGTGATTTAGTGGGGGGCTACAATGAGCAGTTCTTC CASSDLVGGYNEQFF - TRBJ2-1 - TRBV6-1
TGTGCCAGCAGTTTTCAGGGGGGGGAGTATGGCTACACCTTC CASSFQGGEYGYTF few TRBJ1-2 TRBD1 TRBV12-3/TRBV12-4
TGTGCCACCAGTGATCAAACCAGGACAGGGGTATTTGGCTACACCTTC CATSDQTRTGVFGYTF - TRBJ1-2 TRBD1 TRBV24-1
TGTGCCAGCAGTCATCCCCCCGGACTAGCGGGAGGGAGGGGTCACAATGAGCAGTTCTTC CASSHPPGLAGGRGHNEQFF - TRBJ2-1 TRBD2 TRBV28
TGTGCCAGCAGCAAAGATGGGGTTGCTGAAGCTTTCTTT CASSKDGVAEAFF few TRBJ1-1 - TRBV7-9
TGTGCCAGCAGCTTCGGGTTTGAGGGACTAGCGTACGAGCAGTACTTC CASSFGFEGLAYEQYF - TRBJ2-7 TRBD2 TRBV7-2
TGCGCCAGCAGCTTGGCACAGACATATGGCTACACCTTC CASSLAQTYGYTF - TRBJ1-2 - TRBV5-1
TGCAGCGTTAGCGGGGGGGAATTTTTGGGCTCCTACGAGCAGTACTTC CSVSGGEFLGSYEQYF few TRBJ2-7 TRBD2 TRBV29-1
TGCGCCAGCAGCCCGGGACTAGCATTAGATACGCAGTATTTT CASSPGLALDTQYF - TRBJ2-3 TRBD2 TRBV5-1
TGTGCCACCAGCAGAGACCGACAGGGGCGGGCCTGGAGCAATCAGCCCCAGCATTTT CATSRDRQGRAWSNQPQHF - TRBJ1-5 TRBD1 TRBV15
TGTGCCAGCTCACCACCAAGCGTTACAGATACGCAGTATTTT CASSPPSVTDTQYF few TRBJ2-3 - TRBV18
TGCAGTGCCTTTAGCGGGAGATCCTACGAGCAGTACTTC CSAFSGRSYEQYF few TRBJ2-7 TRBD2 TRBV20-1
TGTGCCAGCAGCGTAAACCCGGGGGGGCCCCACGAGCAGTACTTC CASSVNPGGPHEQYF - TRBJ2-7 TRBD2 TRBV9
TGTGCCAGCAGCCGAGAGGGACTGCTGCAAGAGACCCAGTACTTC CASSREGLLQETQYF few TRBJ2-5 - TRBV11-2
TGCAGTACTGGAGGGGAGCCTGGAGAGACCCAGTACTTC CSTGGEPGETQYF once TRBJ2-5 - TRBV20-1
TGTGCCACCAGTGATTTTCCAGGGGGAGGCACAGATACGCAGTATTTT CATSDFPGGGTDTQYF - TRBJ2-3 TRBD1 TRBV24-1
TGCAGTGCTAGTGATGCTAGCGGTGCTAGGGAGACCCAGTACTTC CSASDASGARETQYF few TRBJ2-5 TRBD2 TRBV20-1
TGCAGTGCTTCCTCGGGACTAGGCTATGAGCAGTTCTTC CSASSGLGYEQFF - TRBJ2-1 TRBD2 TRBV20-1
TGCGCCAGCAGCTTGGGCCGGGGGGCGAATGCCTACGAGCAGTACTTC CASSLGRGANAYEQYF - TRBJ2-7 - TRBV5-1
TGTGCCAGCAGCTTGCAGGGTTATGGCTACACCTTC CASSLQGYGYTF many TRBJ1-2 - TRBV28
TGCAGCGTTGTGCTGGCGGCCACGAACACCGGGGAGCTGTTTTTT CSVVLAATNTGELFF few TRBJ2-2 - TRBV29-1
TGCAGCGTTGAAGTAGCTAGCGGACGCACAGATACGCAGTATTTT CSVEVASGRTDTQYF - TRBJ2-3 TRBD2 TRBV29-1
TGCAGTGCTAGAGCTGGAGGGAGGGGTTTCACAGATACGCAGTATTTT CSARAGGRGFTDTQYF few TRBJ2-3 TRBD2 TRBV20-1
TGTGCCAGCAGCGGCCCGTCGGGCACAGATACGCAGTATTTT CASSGPSGTDTQYF - TRBJ2-3 - TRBV9
TGTGCCAGCAGCCAAGAAGGGGTGTCACCCCTCCACTTT CASSQEGVSPLHF - TRBJ1-6 - TRBV3-1
TGTGCCAGCAGCTCGCCCAATCGGCCCACAGATACGCAGTATTTT CASSSPNRPTDTQYF - TRBJ2-3 - TRBV11-2
TGCAGTGTGGGCCCGCGGTTCACAGATACGCAGTATTTT CSVGPRFTDTQYF few TRBJ2-3 - TRBV29-1
TGTGCCAGCATCACTCGAATGGGCCAGAACTATGGCTACACCTTC CASITRMGQNYGYTF - TRBJ1-2 - TRBV6-6
TGTGCCACCAGCAGAGCCGGACAGGGCCGCTCCTACGAGCAGTACTTC CATSRAGQGRSYEQYF few TRBJ2-7 TRBD1 TRBV15
TGCGCCAGCAGCAGAATTGTAGGGGCGGTCGAGCAGTACTTC CASSRIVGAVEQYF many TRBJ2-7 - TRBV5-1
TGCAGCGTTGAACAGGGCGGAGCTGGTTACGAGCAGTACTTC CSVEQGGAGYEQYF few TRBJ2-7 - TRBV29-1
TGTGCCAGCAGTTCGGGGCCTCCGGGAGGCAATCAGCCCCAGCATTTT CASSSGPPGGNQPQHF - TRBJ1-5 - TRBV28
TGTGCCAGCGGCCCTAGAGGGGATACGCAGTATTTT CASGPRGDTQYF - TRBJ2-3 - TRBV27
TGCGCCAGCAGCTTGGCAATACAGAGCTCCTACGAGCAGTACTTC CASSLAIQSSYEQYF - TRBJ2-7 - TRBV5-1
TGTGCCAGCGCTACCAGGGGCTCTGGGGCCAACGTCCTGACTTTC CASATRGSGANVLTF - TRBJ2-6 - TRBV6-5
TGCAGTGCTAGACACGTGTTGAGCGGGGCTCAAGAGACCCAGTACTTC CSARHVLSGAQETQYF - TRBJ2-5 TRBD2 TRBV20-1
TGTGCCATCAGTGAGATTGGGACAGGGAAAGATACGCAGTATTTT CAISEIGTGKDTQYF - TRBJ2-3 TRBD1 TRBV10-3
TGCAGCGTTAAGGGGGAATCCTACGAGCAGTACTTC CSVKGESYEQYF once TRBJ2-7 - TRBV29-1
TGTGCCATCAGTGACCTAGCGGGAGCTGCCGAGCAGTACTTC CAISDLAGAAEQYF once TRBJ2-7 TRBD2 TRBV10-3
TGCGCCAGCAGCATCGACAGGGGGCGGATGTCACCCCTCCACTTT CASSIDRGRMSPLHF - TRBJ1-6 TRBD1 TRBV5-1
TGTGCCAGCAGCTTAGCGGGTGCTAGCGGGGGGGCCGGTAGCTACAATGAGCAGTTCTTT CASSLAGASGGAGSYNEQFF - TRBJ2-1 TRBD2 TRBV7-6
TGCGCCAGCAGCCCCACTGTTCAGACAGCAGCAAGAAACCTAGCCAAAAACATTCAGTACTTC CASSPTVQTAARNLAKNIQYF few TRBJ2-4 - TRBV4-3
TGTGCCAGCAGCTTGACCCTCCCGGGTACTGAAGCTTTCTTT CASSLTLPGTEAFF - TRBJ1-1 - TRBV5-5
TGTGCCAGCAGCTTAAGCCCCCCCGGGCAGGGGAGAGGGGCACAGTTCTTC CASSLSPPGQGRGAQFF once TRBJ2-1 - TRBV7-2
TGTGCCAGCAGCGGCGGGTGGGAGACCCAGTACTTC CASSGGWETQYF - TRBJ2-5 - TRBV12-3/TRBV12-4
TGTGCCAGCAGTCCGACCGCGACAAACACCATATATTTT CASSPTATNTIYF many TRBJ1-3 - TRBV28
TGTGCCAGTAGTACAGGGGCCGAGCAGTACTTC CASSTGAEQYF few TRBJ2-7 - TRBV19
TGTGCCAGCAGCTTATGGGAGCGGGAGGTTAACGAGCAGTACTTC CASSLWEREVNEQYF few TRBJ2-7 TRBD2 TRBV7-2
TGTGCCAGCAGCTTAGGTACAGAGGCTTTCTTT CASSLGTEAFF many TRBJ1-1 - TRBV7-9
TGTGCCAGCTCACCTCAGGAGGGGAAGAGCAACTATGGCTACACCTTC CASSPQEGKSNYGYTF - TRBJ1-2 - TRBV18
TGCAGCGGCGGGGTCGTTGCCGGCACAGATACGCAGTATTTT CSGGVVAGTDTQYF - TRBJ2-3 - TRBV29-1
TGCGCCAGCAGCTTAAGCAGAAACAATGAGCAGTTCTTC CASSLSRNNEQFF - TRBJ2-1 - TRBV5-1
TGCAGCGTTCGACAAGCTGGCTACACCTTC CSVRQAGYTF few TRBJ1-2 - TRBV29-1
TGCGCCAGCAGCTCCATTACAGGGAGCTCCTACAATGAGCAGTTCTTC CASSSITGSSYNEQFF - TRBJ2-1 - TRBV5-1
TGCGCCAGCAGCCAAGGGAGCTATGAACGACCGTACTTC CASSQGSYERPYF - TRBJ2-5 - TRBV4-3
TGTGCCAGCAGTTCGTTAGGGGGGCAGAACACTGAAGCTTTCTTT CASSSLGGQNTEAFF - TRBJ1-1 - TRBV12-3/TRBV12-4